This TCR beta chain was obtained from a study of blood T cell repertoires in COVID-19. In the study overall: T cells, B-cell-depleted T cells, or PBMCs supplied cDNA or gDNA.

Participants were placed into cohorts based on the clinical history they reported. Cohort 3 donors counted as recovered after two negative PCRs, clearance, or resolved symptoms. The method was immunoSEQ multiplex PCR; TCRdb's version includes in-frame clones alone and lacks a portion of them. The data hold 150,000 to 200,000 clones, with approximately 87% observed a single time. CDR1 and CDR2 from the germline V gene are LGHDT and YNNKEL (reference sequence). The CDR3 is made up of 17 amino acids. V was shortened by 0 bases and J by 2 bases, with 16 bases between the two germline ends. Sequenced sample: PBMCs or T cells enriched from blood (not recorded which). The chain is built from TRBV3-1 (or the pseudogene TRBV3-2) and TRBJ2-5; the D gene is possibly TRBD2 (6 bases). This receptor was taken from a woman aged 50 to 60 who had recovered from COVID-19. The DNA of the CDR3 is TGTGCCAGCAGCCAAGATCCGGCGGGGACGGGACAAGAGACCCAGTACTTC. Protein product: CASSQDPAGTGQETQYF.